This TCR beta chain was sequenced during a study of cytomegalovirus exposure and HLA in healthy donors. Findings and caveats of the study: In a later analysis, compared with equally common non-associated chains, HLA-associated beta chains were more expanded.

Comments on this clone: Antigen: not known.

In the PCR, 60 Vbeta and 13 Jbeta primers were used. TCRdb keeps only in-frame clones here, not all; method: immunoSEQ multiplex PCR. The sample carries over 75,000 clones, roughly 86% recorded once. This sequence was found in a man aged 30-40 years in good health and CMV-seropositive. Sequenced input: PBMCs.

The CDR3 region is CASTQQASGGYEQYF. As DNA, the CDR3 is TGTGCCAGCACCCAGCAGGCTAGCGGGGGTTACGAGCAGTACTTC. The chain is built from TRBV28 and TRBJ2-7; 10 nucleotides match TRBD2. The CDR3 totals 15 residues. Germline V gene data show CDR1 as MDHEN and CDR2 as SYDVKM. J lost 4 bases, V lost 7 bases, and 10 bases had no gene match.